This T cell receptor (beta chain) is from a study of blood T cell repertoires in COVID-19. Across the study: Both acute and convalescent COVID-19 samples were obtained from the United States, Italy and Spain. The analysed material was cDNA or gDNA that came from T cells, B-cell-depleted T cells, or PBMCs.

As originally analysed: How many nucleated cells were present was estimated from reference gene primer amplification. The data were produced by immunoSEQ multiplex PCR, yet TCRdb's version contains in-frame clones alone and is incomplete. The V and J calls and clone size are taken from that table; D and trimming were inferred from the DNA. The repertoire has approximately 90,000 clones, 70% to 85% of them found once; the top ten carry around 12%. The CDR3 runs 14 residues. Trimming removed 5 bases from V and 5 bases from J, with 16 bases in between. Germline CDR1 reads SGHKS; CDR2 reads YYEKEE (reference sequence).

The sequenced material came from peripheral blood. This TCR came from a human donor in a cohort sampled during active COVID-19. The V gene is TRBV5-5, the J gene TRBJ2-5, with D possibly TRBD1 on 6 matching bases. The CDR3 nucleotides are TGTGCCAGCAGACTTTGGGACACTCGGGAGACCCAGTACTTC. As protein: CASRLWDTRETQYF.